The 29 T cell receptor beta chains given below trace back to one sample, sequenced in a study of T cells in tuberculosis. After thawing and overnight rest, PBMC were stained with GMM-loaded CD1B tetramer, viability dye and anti-CD3 for sorting. The lipid loaded on the CD1B tetramers was C32 glucose monomycolate from Rhodococcus equi. Using immunoSEQ multiplex PCR, the repertoire was profiled, and TCRdb retains in-frame clones only, with some absent. The data contain 50,000 to 65,000 clones, roughly 88% of them singletons. Sequenced: CD1b-GMM tetramer-negative cells sorted from PBMCs. Every receptor here comes from an adult woman with latent tuberculosis.

This clone was recorded only once. The rearrangement links TRBV5-6 to TRBJ1-2; no clear D. Germline loops: CDR1 SGHDT, CDR2 YYEEEE. V dropped 0 bases and J dropped 14 bases, with 11 bases sitting between them. There are 11 residues in the CDR3. CDR3 coding DNA: TGTGCCAGCAGCTTGGCCCTGTCGAGAACCTTC. As protein: CASSLALSRTF.

This sequence joins TRBV7-9 and TRBJ2-6, with 8 bases fitting TRBD1. Trimming removed 1 base from V and 2 bases from J; junction bases left unmatched: 7. The CDR3 runs 18 residues. Germline V gives CDR1 SEHNR, CDR2 FQNEAQ (reference sequence). CDR3 DNA sequence: TGTGCCAGCAGCTTAGGGACAGGGAGTGGGGCTGGGGCCAACGTCCTGACTTTC. Translation gives CASSLGTGSGAGANVLTF.

The chain links TRBV27 to TRBJ2-1; TRBD1 aligns across 8 bases. V shed 5 bases and J 10 bases; nucleotides not matched to a gene: 7. CDR1 and CDR2 from the germline V gene are MNHEY and SMNVEV (reference sequence). CDR3 length: 13 amino acids. CDR3 DNA: TGTGCCAGCAGTCTCCAGGGGGCCCCCGAGCAGTTCTTC. This sequence encodes CASSLQGAPEQFF.

The chain links TRBV7-9 to TRBJ2-5; 7 nucleotides match TRBD1. Germline lookup yields CDR1 SEHNR and CDR2 FQNEAQ (reference sequence). The CDR3 loop spans 15 amino acids. V gave up 3 bases and J gave up 3 bases; unmatched junction bases: 7. CDR3 protein: CASSFETGREETQYF. The CDR3 DNA is TGTGCCAGCAGCTTCGAGACAGGGCGGGAAGAGACCCAGTACTTC.

The chain combines TRBV5-1 with TRBJ1-6; D not resolved. The CDR3 covers 15 residues. Germline lookup yields CDR1 SGHRS and CDR2 YFSETQ. Trimming pared 4 bases from V and 9 bases from J, leaving 17 bases between. The CDR3 DNA reads as TGCGCCAGCAGCCCCTATACAGACAATGCTTCACCCCTCCACTTT. Protein product: CASSPYTDNASPLHF.

V is TRBV6-5 and J is TRBJ2-2; 9 positions match TRBD1. The junction had 5 bases not matched to a gene; V was cut back by 6 bases and J by 3 bases. This CDR3 is built from 15 residues. CDR1 and CDR2 from the germline V gene are MNHEY and SVGAGI. The DNA of the CDR3 is TGTGCCAGCAGAACCGGGACAGGGTACACCGGGGAGCTGTTTTTT. Residues: CASRTGTGYTGELFF.

This chain uses TRBV4-2 with TRBJ2-2; 10 bases fit TRBD2. Per the germline V gene, CDR1 is LGHNA and CDR2 is YNFKEQ. The ends lost 0 bases at V and 5 bases at J; junction bases unmatched: 6. The CDR3 covers 17 residues. As DNA, the CDR3 is TGTGCCAGCAGCCAAGATCTAGCGGGAGATCCGACCGGGGAGCTGTTTTTT. Protein sequence: CASSQDLAGDPTGELFF.

The CDR3 is CAIQPGQGADGELFF. The CDR3 DNA is TGTGCCATCCAGCCGGGACAGGGGGCCGACGGGGAGCTGTTTTTT. V and J are TRBV7-9 and TRBJ2-2, with TRBD1 identical over 12 bases. CDR1 and CDR2 from the germline V gene are SEHNR and FQNEAQ (reference sequence). The CDR3 is made up of 15 amino acids. V was pared by 10 bases and J by 7 bases, with 10 bases of the junction left unmatched.

The rearrangement links TRBV21-1 to TRBJ2-7; the D call TRBD1 from the table was never checked on the DNA. TRBV21-1 corresponds to a pseudogene. The CDR3 has 13 residues. This CDR3 is CASTLDRFYEQYF. In DNA, the CDR3 is TGTGCCAGCACCCTTGACAGGTTCTACGAGCAGTACTTC.

This chain's CDR3 is CASGRDFLQGKIYGYTF. DNA of the CDR3: TGTGCTAGTGGTCGAGACTTTTTGCAGGGAAAGATCTATGGCTACACCTTC. The chain uses TRBV12-5 and TRBJ1-2; a weak D match, TRBD1 (5 bases). This CDR3 contains 17 residues. Trimming removed 5 bases from V and 4 bases from J, with 23 bases in between. CDR1 is LGHNT, CDR2 FRNRAP, per germline. Full variable domain (rest looked up from reference TRBV12-5 and TRBJ1-2): DARVTQTPRHKVTEMGQEVTMRCQPILGHNTVFWYRQTMMQGLELLAYFRNRAPLDDSGMPKDRFSAEMPDATLATLKIQPSEPRDSAVYFCASGRDFLQGKIYGYTFGSGTRLTVV.

This chain links TRBV7-6 with TRBJ2-5, with D perhaps TRBD1 (5 bases). Trimming removed 4 bases from V and 1 base from J, with 16 bases in between. Germline loops: CDR1 SGHVS, CDR2 FNYEAQ. The CDR3 length is 16 residues. CDR3 nucleotide sequence: TGTGCCAGCAGCTCATTAGCTCCGACAGTCCAAGAGACCCAGTACTTC. Translated: CASSSLAPTVQETQYF.

The chain uses TRBV7-9 and TRBJ2-1; maybe TRBD2 (6 bases). The germline gives CDR1 SEHNR, CDR2 FQNEAQ (reference sequence). V was shortened by 4 bases and J by 9 bases, with 10 bases between the two germline ends. CDR3 size: 12 residues. This chain's CDR3 is CASSSGDSEQFF. The DNA for the CDR3 is TGTGCCAGCAGCTCGGGAGACTCTGAGCAGTTCTTC.

V is TRBV4-3 and J is TRBJ2-1; TRBD2 agrees at 15 bases. The CDR3 runs 18 residues. Germline assignment: CDR1 LGHNA and CDR2 YSLEER. The V gene end was trimmed by 4 bases and the J gene end by 7 bases; junction bases not matched to a gene: 11. The CDR3 nucleotides are TGCGCCAGCAGCCTCGGACTAGCGGGAGGGCCTGTATTAAATGAGCAGTTCTTC. This encodes CASSLGLAGGPVLNEQFF.

This clone was observed a single time. The chain has TRBV6-5 and TRBJ2-7; 12 nucleotides align to TRBD1. The CDR3 has 12 amino acids. J gave up 5 bases and V 8 bases, and 1 base lay outside the gene matches. Germline V gene sequence: CDR1 MNHEY, CDR2 SVGAGI. The chain's CDR3 is CASRDRGHEQYF. DNA of the CDR3: TGTGCCAGCCGGGACAGGGGGCACGAGCAGTACTTC.

The chain has TRBV14 and TRBJ2-7, with 15 positions matching TRBD2. CDR3 size: 18 residues. Trimming removed 4 bases from V and 5 bases from J; junction bases left unmatched: 12. CDR1 is SGHDN, CDR2 FVKESK, per germline. The CDR3: CASSRGLAGGLLYHEQYF. The CDR3 DNA is TGTGCCAGCAGCCGCGGACTAGCGGGAGGGCTTTTGTACCACGAGCAGTACTTC.

J is TRBJ1-1 and V is TRBV29-1, with 8 bases that match TRBD1. V gave up 3 bases and J gave up 4 bases; unmatched junction bases: 4. Per the germline V gene, CDR1 is SQVTM and CDR2 is ANQGSEA. This CDR3 has 13 amino acids. The CDR3 DNA reads as TGCAGCGTTGACATGACAGGGGCCACTGAAGCTTTCTTT. Amino acid sequence: CSVDMTGATEAFF.

V and J are TRBV30 and TRBJ1-1; weak D call: TRBD1 (5 bases). CDR1 and CDR2 from the germline V gene are GTSNPN and SVGIG (reference sequence). Trimming took off 3 bases at V and 11 bases at J, with 10 bases between the two ends. The CDR3 sequence is 10 residues long. The CDR3: CAWSQGVAFF. In DNA, the CDR3 is TGTGCCTGGAGCCAAGGGGTGGCTTTCTTT. The whole variable domain, filled in from reference TRBV30 and TRBJ1-1, reads SQTIHQWPATLVQPVGSPLSLECTVEGTSNPNLYWYRQAAGRGLQLLFYSVGIGQISSEVPQNLSASRPQDRQFILSSKKLLLSDSGFYLCAWSQGVAFFGQGTRLTVV.

The J gene is TRBJ1-5, the V gene TRBV15; D may be TRBD1 (5 bases). V was clipped by 3 bases and J by 7 bases, with 16 bases between them. This CDR3 has 15 residues. Germline loops: CDR1 LNHNV, CDR2 YYDKDF (reference sequence). The CDR3: CATSRGSGNGQPQHF. The CDR3 DNA follows: TGTGCCACCAGCAGGGGTTCAGGGAACGGACAGCCCCAGCATTTT.

This clone was picked up one time. The chain uses TRBV6-5 and TRBJ2-4, with a tentative D call TRBD1 (5 bases). Trimming took 6 bases from V and 6 from J, leaving 15 bases between them. This CDR3 contains 14 residues. Germline V gene data show CDR1 as MNHEY and CDR2 as SVGAGI. The CDR3 is CASSPDSVGNIQYF. In nucleotides, the CDR3 is TGTGCCAGCAGCCCCGACAGTGTAGGAAACATTCAGTACTTC.

This clone was observed a few times. V is TRBV13 and J is TRBJ1-1; 9 positions agree with TRBD1. The V gene end was trimmed by 5 bases and the J gene end by 9 bases; junction bases not matched to a gene: 16. CDR3 size: 16 residues. Germline values: CDR1 PRHDT, CDR2 FYEKMQ (reference sequence). CDR3 residues: CASSPRSGQGDSQAFF. The CDR3 DNA is TGTGCCAGCAGCCCACGCTCGGGACAGGGAGATTCGCAAGCTTTCTTT. Full variable domain (remainder filled in from reference TRBV13 and TRBJ1-1): AAGVIQSPRHLIKEKRETATLKCYPIPRHDTVYWYQQGPGQDPQFLISFYEKMQSDKGSIPDRFSAQQFSDYHSELNMSSLELGDSALYFCASSPRSGQGDSQAFFGQGTRLTVV.

This chain connects TRBV11-1 to TRBJ2-5, with 12 bases aligning to TRBD1. The closer fit of TRBJ2-7 to the DNA end suggests the J call may be wrong. Germline V gene lookup returns CDR1 SGHAT and CDR2 FQDESV (reference sequence). The CDR3 is 17 amino acids. CDR3: CASSPGDRGRLGYEQYF. Here the CDR3 DNA reads TGTGCCAGCAGCCCCGGGGACAGGGGGCGATTGGGATACGAGCAGTACTTC.

The V call is TRBV7-2, the J call TRBJ1-2; 7 bases are shared with TRBD1. The CDR3 contains 14 residues. V shed 1 base and J 2 bases; nucleotides not matched to a gene: 1. Germline CDR1 reads SGHTA; CDR2 reads FQGNSA. The CDR3 loop is CASSLVTGNYGYTF. The DNA for the CDR3 is TGTGCCAGCAGCTTAGTGACAGGGAACTATGGCTACACCTTC. The complete variable domain, with remaining parts taken from reference TRBV7-2 and TRBJ1-2, reads GAGVSQSPSNKVTEKGKDVELRCDPISGHTALYWYRQSLGQGLEFLIYFQGNSAPDKSGLPSDRFSAERTGGSVSTLTIQRTQQEDSAVYLCASSLVTGNYGYTFGSGTRLTVV.

The chain joins TRBV9 to TRBJ2-4; 9 nucleotides match TRBD1. Germline V gives CDR1 SGDLS, CDR2 YYNGEE. The ends lost 0 bases at V and 8 bases at J; junction bases unmatched: 3. This CDR3 is 14 amino acids long. The chain's CDR3 is CASSVGTGVDIQYF. DNA for the CDR3: TGTGCCAGCAGCGTAGGGACAGGGGTGGACATTCAGTACTTC. The entire variable domain, with the rest obtained from reference TRBV9 and TRBJ2-4, is as follows: DSGVTQTPKHLITATGQRVTLRCSPRSGDLSVYWYQQSLDQGLQFLIQYYNGEERAKGNILERFSAQQFPDLHSELNLSSLELGDSALYFCASSVGTGVDIQYFGAGTRLSVL.

The table lists this clone with a few counts. This specimen includes other DNA sequences encoding the same CDR3. The chain couples TRBV4-3 to TRBJ2-1; unclear D gene. Germline CDR1 LGHNA, CDR2 YSLEER. This CDR3 region has 14 residues. V lost 1 base, J lost 4 bases, and 8 bases lay in between. The DNA for the CDR3 is TGCGCCAGCAGCCAAGTCGACACTTACAATGAGCAGTTCTTC. It is translated as CASSQVDTYNEQFF.

The chain is built from TRBV27 and TRBJ1-6; 8 nucleotides align to TRBD1. The germline gives CDR1 MNHEY, CDR2 SMNVEV (reference sequence). The CDR3 runs to 19 residues. V lost 3 bases, J lost 0 bases, and 10 bases stayed unmatched. CDR3 bases: TGTGCCAGCAGTTTCAAGGGACAGGTAGCTCTCTCCTATAATTCACCCCTCCACTTT. Amino acid sequence: CASSFKGQVALSYNSPLHF.

J is TRBJ2-2 and V is TRBV6-4, with a possible D match to TRBD1 (5 bases). V was clipped by 6 bases and J by 2 bases, with 13 bases between them. This CDR3 has 15 residues. CDR1 and CDR2 from the germline V gene are MRHNA and SNTAGT. The DNA of the CDR3 is TGTGCCAGCAGCAGGGAAGGACACAACACCGGGGAGCTGTTTTTT. Amino acid sequence: CASSREGHNTGELFF.

This rearrangement joins TRBV28 to TRBJ2-7; 9 bases are a match to TRBD1. With V trimmed by 6 bases and J by 6 bases, 9 bases remained unmatched. In germline, CDR1 is MDHEN, CDR2 SYDVKM. The CDR3 runs to 14 residues. CDR3 sequence reads: CASSAPGTGSEQYF. Here the CDR3 DNA reads TGTGCCAGCAGCGCACCCGGGACAGGGAGCGAGCAGTACTTC.

Written as DNA, the CDR3 is TGTGCCAGCAGCCTACAGGGTCCCGAGCAGTACTTC. Translation gives CASSLQGPEQYF. The chain is built from TRBV13 and TRBJ2-7, with a weak D call TRBD1 (6 bases). The germline V gene encodes CDR1 PRHDT and CDR2 FYEKMQ (reference sequence). The CDR3 is 12 residues long. Between the trimmed V and J ends, which lost 5 bases and 6 bases, there was a span of 11 bases.

The chain combines TRBV5-4 with TRBJ2-3, with a possible D match to TRBD1 (6 bases). The CDR3 consists of 18 residues. Germline V gene sequence: CDR1 SGHNT, CDR2 YYREEE (reference sequence). Trimming pared 5 bases from V and 2 bases from J, leaving 24 bases between. DNA for the CDR3: TGTGCCAGCAGTTCCGGGACACCATGGCTTGGGGTCACAGATACGCAGTATTTT. This encodes CASSSGTPWLGVTDTQYF.